This T cell receptor beta chain comes out of a study of cytomegalovirus exposure and HLA in healthy donors. Study results and caveats: There were around 160 TCR beta chains listed as cytomegalovirus-associated. Some V segments, TRBV6-2 and TRBV6-3 among them, were indistinguishable and were therefore excluded. As immune exposure information, only CMV serostatus was available.

With respect to this clone: The antigen is unknown.

With 60 Vbeta and 13 Jbeta primers, the PCR was carried out. Some clones are missing from TCRdb's copy, which holds only in-frame ones; the method was immunoSEQ multiplex PCR. Its table lists 87,000 or so clones. The CDR3 runs to 14 residues. V was pared by 0 bases and J by 0 bases, with 4 bases between. The germline CDR1 and CDR2 sequences are LGHNA and YSLEER. The receptor's source is a man in his forties or fifties in good health and CMV-seropositive. Sequenced sample: PBMCs. V gene TRBV4-3 combines with J gene TRBJ2-3; no reliable D call. CDR3 region: CASSQDHSTDTQYF. The CDR3 nucleotides are TGCGCCAGCAGCCAAGACCATAGCACAGATACGCAGTATTTT.